Sample share makes the clone carrying this T cell receptor (beta chain) medium-sized. This entry comes from a study of T cell clones after liver transplantation. Study at large: Tolerant meant at least one year fully off immunosuppression without liver enzymes above twice normal.

Assay used: immunoSEQ multiplex PCR; TCRdb lists only in-frame clones, some missing. The sample carries approximately 9,300 clones, around 72% recorded once. Sequencing used CD8+ T cells from blood, obtained at the approximately 16-month timepoint. The source of this sequence is a human patient who received a liver transplant. Some T cells may possibly be graft donor cells.

CDR3 sequence: CASSPLVAGGPHEQFF. CDR3 nucleotide sequence: TGTGCCAGCAGTCCCCTTGTAGCGGGGGGGCCGCATGAGCAGTTCTTC. The V call is TRBV27, the J call TRBJ2-1; 11 bases agree with TRBD2. The germline V gene has CDR1 MNHEY and CDR2 SMNVEV (reference sequence). This CDR3 is 16 amino acids long. Trimming took 5 bases from V and 8 from J; bases not matched to a gene: 11.